This TCR beta chain was sequenced for a study of T cell changes during pregnancy in multiple sclerosis. Germline V gene sequence: CDR1 SGHRS, CDR2 YFSETQ. The CDR3 is made up of 15 amino acids. The V and J ends lost 0 bases and 3 bases, in that order; junction bases with no gene match: 1. The protocol was immunoSEQ multiplex PCR, while the TCRdb copy is restricted to in-frame clones and leaves out a portion. In the table there are under 120,000 clones, approximately 90% of which are singletons. The V and J genes are TRBV5-1 and TRBJ2-5, with 11 bases identical to TRBD2. This clonotype was sampled from a female donor with multiple sclerosis, enrolled in a pregnancy study. This material consisted of peripheral blood, taken after pregnancy. DNA of the CDR3: TGCGCCAGCAGCTTGGGACTAGCGGGGAAAGAGACCCAGTACTTC. Translation gives CASSLGLAGKETQYF.